The 9 T cell receptor beta chains reported below all come from one sample, sequenced in a study of regulatory T cells in long-lasting Graves disease. Time point given: persistent/refractory GD, antithyroid drugs over 5 years with positive TRAb. Generation of the TCR library employed RNA extracted from PBMCs. To make TCR beta libraries, researchers used iRepertoire HTBI primers and Arm-PCR of CDR3 regions. TCRdb analysed the multiplex PCR reads with MiXCR anew, one entry per CDR3 protein. The top ten clones hold approximately 26% of a sample with approximately 440,000 distinct CDR3 sequences, about 20% of them seen once. The sequencing here drew on peripheral blood mononuclear cells (PBMCs), taken when the disease was refractory, from a patient treated with antithyroid drugs. The receptors shown here come from a female donor with Graves disease.

This clonotype was detected many times. The rearrangement joins TRBV2 to TRBJ1-6; the D gene is possibly TRBD1 (6 bases). Germline CDR1 reads SNHLY; CDR2 reads FYNNEI. The CDR3 spans 15 residues. V was cut by 4 bases and J by 9 bases, with 16 bases left in between. The CDR3 loop is CASSVGTGNGSPLHF. The CDR3 region has the DNA TGTGCCAGCAGTGTGGGAACAGGGAACGGTTCACCCCTCCACTTT.

The chain joins TRBV15 to TRBJ2-4; D assignment may be TRBD1 or TRBD2 (5 bases each). The CDR3 extends over 17 amino acids. CDR1 is LNHNV, CDR2 YYDKDF, per germline (reference sequence). The V and J ends lost 0 bases and 3 bases respectively, with 15 bases between them. In DNA, the CDR3 is TGTGCCACCAGCAGAGATATCGGGGACCTGGGCAAAAACATTCAGTACTTC. This encodes CATSRDIGDLGKNIQYF.

A note on this clonotype: A much larger clone is a single base away; this may be a read error. The chain uses TRBV6-5 and TRBJ1-1, with a tentative D call TRBD1 (5 bases). This CDR3 comprises 13 residues. Per the germline V gene, CDR1 is MNHEY and CDR2 is SVGAGI. The CDR3 spells CVSSWGGGAEAFF. As DNA, the CDR3 is TGTGTCAGCAGTTGGGGTGGGGGGGCTGAAGCTTTCTTT.

In its sample, this clonotype was seen a few times. The V and J genes are TRBV10-3 and TRBJ1-5, with 7 nucleotides matching TRBD1. Germline CDR1 reads ENHRY; CDR2 reads SYGVKD. The length of the CDR3 is 14 residues. With 8 bases clipped from V and 11 bases from J, the junction kept 15 bases outside the gene matches. The CDR3, as DNA: TGTGCCATCGGGGGATCTGACAGGGCTGGGGCCCAGCATTTT. This sequence encodes CAIGGSDRAGAQHF.

This chain joins TRBV3-1 and TRBJ1-2; 8 nucleotides line up with TRBD1. The CDR3 has 13 residues. After removal of 1 base from V and 7 bases from J, the junction contained 2 bases not matched to a gene. CDR1 and CDR2 (germline): LGHDT, YNNKEL (reference sequence). The CDR3 loop reads CASSQADRGGYTF. CDR3 sequence (DNA): TGTGCCAGCAGCCAAGCCGACAGGGGTGGCTACACCTTC.

The chain links TRBV29-1 to TRBJ2-7; TRBD2 is a possible D gene (6 bases). V lost 3 bases to trimming and J lost 6 bases, with 12 bases between them. CDR1 is SQVTM, CDR2 ANQGSEA, per germline. CDR3 size: 12 residues. This CDR3 reads CSVDLAEVEQYF. The CDR3 DNA reads TGCAGCGTTGATTTAGCGGAGGTCGAGCAGTACTTC.

This clonotype was observed at least ten times. The V and J genes are TRBV6-1 and TRBJ2-7, with 9 bases lining up with TRBD2. The junction had 18 bases not matched to a gene; V was cut back by 6 bases and J by 6 bases. The CDR3 contains 17 residues. Germline assignment: CDR1 MNHNS and CDR2 SASEGT. The CDR3 region is CASSFTLSFSGSGEQYF. The CDR3 DNA is TGTGCCAGCAGCTTCACCCTCAGCTTTAGCGGGAGTGGCGAGCAGTACTTC.

This clonotype appeared many times. This rearrangement joins TRBV20-1 to TRBJ2-7; no firm D call. Germline V lookup: CDR1 DFQATT, CDR2 SNEGSKA (reference sequence). This CDR3 has 11 residues. Between the trimmed V and J ends, which lost 1 base and 4 bases, there was a span of 5 bases. The CDR3 bases are TGCAGTGCTAGAGGGCCTTACGAGCAGTACTTC. Translated: CSARGPYEQYF.

This clonotype has a count of ten or more. The CDR3 region is CASSPDRGSNQPQHF. The CDR3 DNA follows: TGTGCCAGCAGCCCGGACAGGGGGAGCAATCAGCCCCAGCATTTT. This chain uses TRBV6-1 with TRBJ1-5; TRBD1 agrees at 10 bases. CDR3 length: 15 amino acids. CDR1 is MNHNS and CDR2 is SASEGT in the germline V gene. The junction had 3 bases not matched to a gene; V was cut back by 6 bases and J by 1 base.